Sequencing of this T cell receptor (beta chain) was carried out in a study of blood T cell repertoires in COVID-19. Study-level information: Some COVID-19 samples were acute and others convalescent; all came from the United States, Italy and Spain. Sample material is recorded as cDNA or gDNA derived from T cells, B-cell-depleted T cells, or PBMCs.

In the original processing: Researchers report that nucleated cell counts were estimated from reference gene primer amplification. Produced via immunoSEQ multiplex PCR; TCRdb's table is partial and in-frame only. Clonal size and the V and J genes are those of that table, whereas D and trimming came from the DNA. The sample contains about 120,000 clones, 90% of which appear only once. The CDR3 spans 15 residues. Germline V lookup: CDR1 SQVTM, CDR2 ANQGSEA. Trimming removed 4 bases from V and 3 bases from J, with 18 bases in between. The sample comprised peripheral blood. This receptor was obtained from a human donor with active COVID-19. The donor label of this sample is uncertain. This chain links TRBV29-1 with TRBJ1-2; D may be TRBD1 (5 bases). The CDR3 reads CSVVPGLGRDYGYTF. CDR3 DNA: TGCAGCGTTGTCCCGGGACTCGGAAGGGACTATGGCTACACCTTC.